Below, one TCR beta chain is given with its context. Profiled with immunoSEQ multiplex PCR; TCRdb holds only in-frame clones, not every one. The sample records some 200,000 clones, approximately 78% being singletons. These data originate in a study of blood T cell repertoires in COVID-19. About the study: The origin of the acute and convalescent COVID-19 samples was the United States, Italy and Spain. T cells, B-cell-depleted T cells, or PBMCs supplied cDNA or gDNA.

CDR3 length equals 17 residues. Trimming took 4 bases from V and 4 from J; bases not matched to a gene: 10. From germline, CDR1 is SGHNT and CDR2 YYREEE (reference sequence). Patients from Seattle were sampled longitudinally, starting during active infection. The gene calls are TRBV5-4 and TRBJ2-7, with TRBD2 matching over 14 bases. This sequence was found in a woman aged 70-85 years with COVID-19, enrolled during active disease. Sequenced material: peripheral blood. DNA of the CDR3: TGTGCCAGCAGCCTAGGGACTAGCGGGAGCAGGTTGTACGAGCAGTACTTC. This encodes CASSLGTSGSRLYEQYF. The full variable domain, completed using reference TRBV5-4 and TRBJ2-7, is ETGVTQSPTHLIKTRGQQVTLRCSSQSGHNTVSWYQQALGQGPQFIFQYYREEENGRGNFPPRFSGLQFPNYSSELNVNALELDDSALYLCASSLGTSGSRLYEQYFGPGTRLTVT.